The present T cell receptor (beta chain) was sequenced within a study of CD8 T cells in Susac syndrome. Germline V gives CDR1 SGHAT, CDR2 FQDESV (reference sequence). The CDR3 sequence is 13 residues long. The V and J ends lost 7 bases and 7 bases respectively, with 17 bases between them. Roughly 0.5 to 1 ug RNA was reverse transcribed with random hexamers. Each CDR3 protein gets one entry after TCRdb re-called the immunoSEQ multiplex PCR reads with MiXCR. The table includes about 50,000 distinct CDR3 sequences, 93% detected once. What was sequenced was CD8+ T cells from PBMCs. This clonotype was obtained from a human donor with multiple sclerosis. V and J are TRBV11-1 and TRBJ2-7; D unresolved. DNA of the CDR3: TGTGCCAGCACCTCACCTCTAGGTGGGGAGCAGTACTTC. This gives the protein CASTSPLGGEQYF.